The 12 T cell receptor beta chains below were found in one sample sequenced in a study of T cells in Graves' hyperthyroidism and ophthalmopathy. RNA transcripts served as the template for amplifying TCR beta CDR3 regions. The HTBI set primed first-round TCR CDR3 RT-PCR. Each CDR3 protein is one row after TCRdb ran MiXCR on the multiplex PCR reads. The sample consists of 300,000 to 350,000 distinct CDR3 sequences, about 21% of them appearing once. What was sequenced was blood. Every receptor here comes from a woman between 45 and 65 years old with Graves' hyperthyroidism.

Worth noting for this clonotype: It may be a read error: a sequence one base away is much more abundant. The rearrangement uses TRBV5-8 and TRBJ2-5; 7 bases are shared with TRBD1. The CDR3 extends over 17 amino acids. V lost 4 bases to trimming and J lost 2 bases; unmatched junction nucleotides: 14. Germline-derived CDR1 and CDR2 are SGHTS and YDEGEE. The CDR3 sequence is CASSPGNRGIGQETQYF. The CDR3 nucleotides are TGTGCCAGCAGCCCCGGAAACAGGGGAATTGGGCAAGAGACCCAGTACTTC.

This clonotype was counted many times. V is TRBV20-1 and J is TRBJ1-1; 12 bases fit TRBD1. The CDR3 is made up of 14 amino acids. Germline trimming cut 2 bases from V and 9 bases from J; bases unmatched to any gene: 7. Germline CDR1 DFQATT, CDR2 SNEGSKA (reference sequence). The CDR3 DNA sequence: TGCAGTGCTAGAAAGCCCGGGACAGGGGGCCAAGCTTTCTTT. Its translation is CSARKPGTGGQAFF.

The table lists this clonotype with many counts. The gene calls are TRBV12-3 or TRBV12-4 and TRBJ1-5; D gene ambiguous. The CDR3 is 14 amino acids. Trimming cost V 3 bases and J 4 bases, with 10 bases left between them. CDR3 in amino acids: CASSLAGTNQPQHF. CDR3 nucleotides: TGTGCCAGCAGTTTGGCCGGCACTAATCAGCCCCAGCATTTT.

The V gene is TRBV7-2, the J gene TRBJ2-7; TRBD1 matches 9 bases. V was pared by 5 bases and J by 2 bases, with 7 bases of the junction left unmatched. This CDR3 is built from 15 residues. Germline CDR1 reads SGHTA; CDR2 reads FQGNSA. CDR3 amino acids: CASSPSGQGAYEQYF. The CDR3 DNA reads TGTGCCAGCAGCCCATCGGGACAGGGAGCCTACGAGCAGTACTTC.

This clonotype was found many times. The rearrangement uses TRBV4-1 and TRBJ1-1; D possibly corresponds to TRBD1 (5 bases). Germline V lookup: CDR1 MGHRA, CDR2 YSYEKL. With 1 base removed from V and 1 base from J, the gap between germline ends came to 13 bases. This CDR3 is 16 amino acids long. As DNA, the CDR3 is TGCGCCAGCAGCCAAGTATCGGGACGCCCGAACACTGAAGCTTTCTTT. Amino acids: CASSQVSGRPNTEAFF.

Note on this clonotype: One junction end does not reproduce the germline sequence, and a read error may be involved. The genes are TRBV12-3 or TRBV12-4 and TRBJ1-4, with D maybe TRBD1 (5 bases). The CDR3 extends over 14 amino acids. CDR3 coding DNA: TGTGCCGGCAGCAACCAGGGATGGGGGGAAAAACTGTTTTTT. Its translation is CAGSNQGWGEKLFF.

V gene TRBV20-1 combines with J gene TRBJ1-2; a weak D match, TRBD1 (6 bases). The CDR3 sequence is 15 residues long. V was shortened by 2 bases and J by 3 bases, with 16 bases between the two germline ends. Germline V lookup: CDR1 DFQATT, CDR2 SNEGSKA (reference sequence). The CDR3 reads CSARKEGEVHYGYTF. The CDR3 nucleotides are TGCAGTGCTAGAAAAGAGGGGGAGGTACACTATGGCTACACCTTC.

This clonotype was seen only once. J is TRBJ2-1 and V is TRBV7-2; D is ambiguous. With 1 base removed from V and 6 bases from J, the gap between germline ends came to 13 bases. Germline V gives CDR1 SGHTA, CDR2 FQGNSA. This CDR3 is 15 amino acids long. The DNA of the CDR3 is TGTGCCAGCAGCTTAGAACGGACCTTCGGCAATGAGCAGTTCTTC. This sequence encodes CASSLERTFGNEQFF.

The rearrangement links TRBV20-1 to TRBJ2-3; no clear D gene. Trimming shortened V by 8 bases and J by 2 bases, and 14 bases separated the two germline ends. CDR3 size: 13 residues. The V gene's germline CDR1 is DFQATT and CDR2 SNEGSKA (reference sequence). In DNA, the CDR3 is TGCAGTAGGCTAGAGATAAACACAGATACGCAGTATTTT. This translates into CSRLEINTDTQYF.

This clonotype was counted a few times. A read error is possible here, since a much larger clone lies one base away. This chain connects TRBV28 to TRBJ2-3; no reliable D call. CDR1 is MDHEN and CDR2 is SYDVKM in the germline V gene. The length of the CDR3 is 14 residues. The CDR3 DNA reads as TGTGCCAGCACCTTGGGCAGGTTCACAGATGCGCAGTATTTT. Translation: CASTLGRFTDAQYF.

The chain joins TRBV20-1 to TRBJ1-2; D not certain. V was shortened by 2 bases and J by 2 bases, with 15 bases between the two germline ends. Germline loops: CDR1 DFQATT, CDR2 SNEGSKA (reference sequence). The CDR3 spans 15 residues. CDR3 coding DNA: TGCAGTGCTAGATCACTTATCGCTTTAAACTATGGCTACACCTTC. Residues: CSARSLIALNYGYTF.

This clonotype was observed many times. The V gene is TRBV20-1, the J gene TRBJ1-5, with a possible D match to TRBD1 (5 bases). V gave up 3 bases and J gave up 4 bases, with 10 bases separating them. This CDR3 is 13 amino acids long. Looked up from germline, CDR1 is DFQATT and CDR2 is SNEGSKA (reference sequence). CDR3 loop: CSASRGGNQPQHF. For the CDR3, the DNA is TGCAGTGCTAGCCGGGGGGGGAATCAGCCCCAGCATTTT.